This is a list of T cell receptor beta chains from one sample in a study of blood T cell repertoires in COVID-19. The assay was immunoSEQ multiplex PCR, and TCRdb's table has in-frame clones only and misses some. Among hundreds of thousands of clones, around 88% were seen once, and the ten largest hold 3.3%. The sequencing input was PBMCs or T cells enriched from blood (not recorded which). The receptors here all came from a woman in her thirties or forties with acute COVID-19. Each CDR3 is given with its conserved first and last residue. D genes are given only for firm matches. Rows may omit the clone size; those that give it use once, few, many or a size class.

cdr3_nt: TGTGCCAGCAGCTTAGGGACTAGCGGTGGGAATGAGCAGTTCTTC
cdr3_aa: CASSLGTSGGNEQFF
d_call: TRBD2
v_call: TRBV7-3
j_call: TRBJ2-1
clone_size: .

cdr3_nt: TGTGCCAGCAACTCAGGGACCGGAGGGTCTCTCAGGGCCACCCTCCACTTT
cdr3_aa: CASNSGTGGSLRATLHF
d_call: .
v_call: TRBV28
j_call: TRBJ1-6
clone_size: .

cdr3_nt: TGTGCCAGCAGTTTCCTTTTTGGGGGGACAGCAAAGGAGACCCAGTACTTC
cdr3_aa: CASSFLFGGTAKETQYF
d_call: .
v_call: TRBV27
j_call: TRBJ2-5
clone_size: .

cdr3_nt: TGTGCCAGCAGTCCCGGGACAGGGGAATACAATGAGCAGTTCTTC
cdr3_aa: CASSPGTGEYNEQFF
d_call: TRBD1
v_call: TRBV6-5
j_call: TRBJ2-1
clone_size: medium-sized

cdr3_nt: TGCGCCAGCAGTCACCGGACAGGGGGTCGTAGGAGCAATCAGCCCCAGCATTTT
cdr3_aa: CASSHRTGGRRSNQPQHF
d_call: TRBD1
v_call: TRBV23-1
j_call: TRBJ1-5
clone_size: .

cdr3_nt: TGTGCCAGTACCACAGGTTGGGAGCAGTTCTTC
cdr3_aa: CASTTGWEQFF
d_call: .
v_call: TRBV19
j_call: TRBJ2-1
clone_size: few

cdr3_nt: TGCGCCAGCAACCCAGGGGATTCCTACGAGCAGTACTTC
cdr3_aa: CASNPGDSYEQYF
d_call: .
v_call: TRBV5-1
j_call: TRBJ2-7
clone_size: .

cdr3_nt: TGTGCCAGCAGCTCAAGGGGTTTCAATTCACCCCTCCACTTT
cdr3_aa: CASSSRGFNSPLHF
d_call: .
v_call: TRBV7-6
j_call: TRBJ1-6
clone_size: .

cdr3_nt: TGTGCCAGCAGTGAAGGGTCTAGCGGGTACACAGATACGCAGTATTTT
cdr3_aa: CASSEGSSGYTDTQYF
d_call: TRBD2
v_call: TRBV2
j_call: TRBJ2-3
clone_size: .

cdr3_nt: TGTGCCACCAGTGATTCGGGGCAGCGGGAGGCCTACGAGCAGTACTTC
cdr3_aa: CATSDSGQREAYEQYF
d_call: TRBD2
v_call: TRBV24-1
j_call: TRBJ2-7
clone_size: few

cdr3_nt: TGTGCCAGTAGTGCGGCAGGGGACACAGATACGCAGTATTTT
cdr3_aa: CASSAAGDTDTQYF
d_call: .
v_call: TRBV19
j_call: TRBJ2-3
clone_size: .

cdr3_nt: TGTGCCAGCAGCCCCGACAGGGGTTTTGAATGGAATTCACCCCTCCACTTT
cdr3_aa: CASSPDRGFEWNSPLHF
d_call: TRBD1
v_call: TRBV11-3
j_call: TRBJ1-6
clone_size: .

cdr3_nt: TGTGCCTGGAGTTCTACCGGGACTAGCGGGAGGAGGGGCATTCAGTACTTC
cdr3_aa: CAWSSTGTSGRRGIQYF
d_call: TRBD2
v_call: TRBV30
j_call: TRBJ2-4
clone_size: .

cdr3_nt: TGTGCCAGCAAGGCTAGCGGGAGGGGCAATGAGCAGTTCTTC
cdr3_aa: CASKASGRGNEQFF
d_call: TRBD2
v_call: TRBV6-5
j_call: TRBJ2-1
clone_size: once

cdr3_nt: TGCGCCAGCAGCTTGGCCTCCTGGGACAGGTCCGAAAATGAGCAGTTCTTC
cdr3_aa: CASSLASWDRSENEQFF
d_call: TRBD1
v_call: TRBV5-1
j_call: TRBJ2-1
clone_size: .

cdr3_nt: TGTGCCAGCAGCCCCCCGGGACAGGCCTATGGCTACACCTTC
cdr3_aa: CASSPPGQAYGYTF
d_call: TRBD1
v_call: TRBV7-6
j_call: TRBJ1-2
clone_size: many

cdr3_nt: TGTGCCAGCAGTCAATTACAGGACACTGAAGCTTTCTTT
cdr3_aa: CASSQLQDTEAFF
d_call: .
v_call: TRBV3-1/TRBV3-2
j_call: TRBJ1-1
clone_size: few

cdr3_nt: TGTGCCAGCAGCTTGGGGGCGGGACAGGGCCCATCCAATGAGCAGTTCTTC
cdr3_aa: CASSLGAGQGPSNEQFF
d_call: TRBD1
v_call: TRBV5-4
j_call: TRBJ2-1
clone_size: .

cdr3_nt: TGTGCCAGCATCAGAGGTTCTCAGGGGACCGGGGAGCTGTTTTTT
cdr3_aa: CASIRGSQGTGELFF
d_call: .
v_call: TRBV6-5
j_call: TRBJ2-2
clone_size: .

cdr3_nt: TGTGCCAGCAGCGGAGACAGGCCAAGCTCCTACAATGAGCAGTTCTTC
cdr3_aa: CASSGDRPSSYNEQFF
d_call: .
v_call: TRBV7-2
j_call: TRBJ2-1
clone_size: .

cdr3_nt: TGTGCCAGCAGCTTGAGCGGGGCCCGGGCAGATACGCAGTATTTT
cdr3_aa: CASSLSGARADTQYF
d_call: TRBD2
v_call: TRBV7-6
j_call: TRBJ2-3
clone_size: .

cdr3_nt: TGTGCCAGCAGCCACACTAGGGGGCCTTCCTACGAGCAGTACTTC
cdr3_aa: CASSHTRGPSYEQYF
d_call: TRBD1
v_call: TRBV3-1/TRBV3-2
j_call: TRBJ2-7
clone_size: .

cdr3_nt: TGTGCCAGCAGTTTATCCTCTAGCGGGAGGGCCTACAATGAGCAGTTCTTC
cdr3_aa: CASSLSSSGRAYNEQFF
d_call: TRBD2
v_call: TRBV27
j_call: TRBJ2-1
clone_size: .

cdr3_nt: TGCGCCAGCAGCCAAGATTCTAGCGGGCGCTACAATGAGCAGTTCTTC
cdr3_aa: CASSQDSSGRYNEQFF
d_call: TRBD2
v_call: TRBV4-1
j_call: TRBJ2-1
clone_size: .

cdr3_nt: TGTGCCAGCAGTGAATATGCAGGGGGGAATTCACCCCTCCACTTT
cdr3_aa: CASSEYAGGNSPLHF
d_call: TRBD1
v_call: TRBV25-1
j_call: TRBJ1-6
clone_size: .

cdr3_nt: TGTGCCAGCAGCTTAGATGGTCAGGGTCGAGAGCAGTACTTC
cdr3_aa: CASSLDGQGREQYF
d_call: .
v_call: TRBV11-3
j_call: TRBJ2-7
clone_size: once

cdr3_nt: TGTGCCAGCAGCCTAGGTGGAGGGACGGATGGCTACACCTTC
cdr3_aa: CASSLGGGTDGYTF
d_call: .
v_call: TRBV7-2
j_call: TRBJ1-2
clone_size: .

cdr3_nt: TGTGCCAGCAGCTTAGAAGGGACTAGCGGGTACAATGAGCAGTTCTTC
cdr3_aa: CASSLEGTSGYNEQFF
d_call: TRBD2
v_call: TRBV7-6
j_call: TRBJ2-1
clone_size: .

cdr3_nt: TGTGCCAGCAGCTTAGGGTACGGGAGGGCCCCAGATACGCAGTATTTT
cdr3_aa: CASSLGYGRAPDTQYF
d_call: TRBD2
v_call: TRBV7-6
j_call: TRBJ2-3
clone_size: few

cdr3_nt: TGTGCCAGCAGCTTGGAGCATGGGGATACGCAGTATTTT
cdr3_aa: CASSLEHGDTQYF
d_call: .
v_call: TRBV7-8
j_call: TRBJ2-3
clone_size: .

cdr3_nt: TGTGCCAGCAGCATGGGACTGGAGTTGGATGAGCAGTTCTTC
cdr3_aa: CASSMGLELDEQFF
d_call: .
v_call: TRBV7-9
j_call: TRBJ2-1
clone_size: .

cdr3_nt: TGTGCCAGTAGCGTGGACACTAACGTCTACGAGCAGTACTTC
cdr3_aa: CASSVDTNVYEQYF
d_call: .
v_call: TRBV19
j_call: TRBJ2-7
clone_size: .

cdr3_nt: TGCGCCAGCAGCCCAGCGGGAGGGGATTACAATGAGCAGTTCTTC
cdr3_aa: CASSPAGGDYNEQFF
d_call: TRBD2
v_call: TRBV5-1
j_call: TRBJ2-1
clone_size: .

cdr3_nt: TGTGCCAGCAGTTTGGGCCCCCCGTACACAGATACGCAGTATTTT
cdr3_aa: CASSLGPPYTDTQYF
d_call: .
v_call: TRBV6-5
j_call: TRBJ2-3
clone_size: .

cdr3_nt: TGTGCCAGCTCTCCCGGGACAGGGTTCCACGAGCAGTACTTC
cdr3_aa: CASSPGTGFHEQYF
d_call: TRBD1
v_call: TRBV7-9
j_call: TRBJ2-7
clone_size: .

cdr3_nt: TGTGCCAGCAGCTTAGCAGGGGGAAGGAACACTGAAGCTTTCTTT
cdr3_aa: CASSLAGGRNTEAFF
d_call: .
v_call: TRBV7-9
j_call: TRBJ1-1
clone_size: .

cdr3_nt: TGTGCCAGCAGTTACTGGAGGGACAATGAGCAGTTCTTC
cdr3_aa: CASSYWRDNEQFF
d_call: .
v_call: TRBV6-5
j_call: TRBJ2-1
clone_size: .